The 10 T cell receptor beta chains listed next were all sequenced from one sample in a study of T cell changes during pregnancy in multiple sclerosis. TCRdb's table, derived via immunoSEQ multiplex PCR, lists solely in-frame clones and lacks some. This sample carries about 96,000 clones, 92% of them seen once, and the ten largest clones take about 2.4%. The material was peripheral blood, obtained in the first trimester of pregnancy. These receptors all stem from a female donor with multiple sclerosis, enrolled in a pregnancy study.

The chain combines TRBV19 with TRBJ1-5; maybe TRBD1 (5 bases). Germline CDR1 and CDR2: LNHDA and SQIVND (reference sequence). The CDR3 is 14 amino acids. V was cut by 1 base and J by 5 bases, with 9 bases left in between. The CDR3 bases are TGTGCCAGTAGTATAGGGACACAGGATCAGCCCCAGCATTTT. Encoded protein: CASSIGTQDQPQHF. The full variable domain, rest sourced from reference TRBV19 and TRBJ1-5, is DGGITQSPKYLFRKEGQNVTLSCEQNLNHDAMYWYRQDPGQGLRLIYYSQIVNDFQKGDIAEGYSVSREKKESFPLTVTSAQKNPTAFYLCASSIGTQDQPQHFGDGTRLSIL.

The DNA for the CDR3 is TGCGCCAGCAGCTTGGATCTCTCTAGTAGCTTCCAGTATTTT. The encoded protein is CASSLDLSSSFQYF. This chain connects TRBV5-1 to TRBJ2-3; no definite D call. Trimming removed 0 bases at V and 12 bases at J, with 17 bases between. CDR3 length equals 14 residues. Germline CDR1 reads SGHRS; CDR2 reads YFSETQ.

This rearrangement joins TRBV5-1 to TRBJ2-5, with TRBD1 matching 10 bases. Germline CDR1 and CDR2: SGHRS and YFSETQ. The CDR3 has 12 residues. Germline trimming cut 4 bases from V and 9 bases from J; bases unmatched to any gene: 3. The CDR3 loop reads CASSRTGGAQYF. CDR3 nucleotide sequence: TGCGCCAGCAGCCGGACAGGGGGGGCCCAGTACTTC.

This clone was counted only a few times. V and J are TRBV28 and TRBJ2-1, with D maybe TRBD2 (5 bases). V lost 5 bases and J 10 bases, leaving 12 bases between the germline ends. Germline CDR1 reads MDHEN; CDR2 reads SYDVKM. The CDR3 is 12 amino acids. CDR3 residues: CASSTLLGEQFF. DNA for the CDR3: TGTGCCAGCAGTACCTTACTAGGGGAGCAGTTCTTC.

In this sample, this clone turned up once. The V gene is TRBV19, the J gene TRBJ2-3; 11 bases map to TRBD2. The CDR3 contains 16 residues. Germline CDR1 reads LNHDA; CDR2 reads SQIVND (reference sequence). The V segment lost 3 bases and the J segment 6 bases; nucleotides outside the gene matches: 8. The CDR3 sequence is CASSIGDSGRVDTQYF. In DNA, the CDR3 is TGTGCCAGTAGTATTGGGGATAGCGGGAGGGTGGATACGCAGTATTTT.

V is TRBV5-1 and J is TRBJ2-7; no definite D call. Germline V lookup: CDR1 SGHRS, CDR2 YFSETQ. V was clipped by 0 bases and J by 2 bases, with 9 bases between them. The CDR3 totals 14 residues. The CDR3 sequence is CASSLGLTTYEQYF. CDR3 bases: TGCGCCAGCAGCTTGGGACTTACAACCTACGAGCAGTACTTC. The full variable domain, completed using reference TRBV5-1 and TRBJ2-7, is KAGVTQTPRYLIKTRGQQVTLSCSPISGHRSVSWYQQTPGQGLQFLFEYFSETQRNKGNFPGRFSGRQFSNSRSEMNVSTLELGDSALYLCASSLGLTTYEQYFGPGTRLTVT.

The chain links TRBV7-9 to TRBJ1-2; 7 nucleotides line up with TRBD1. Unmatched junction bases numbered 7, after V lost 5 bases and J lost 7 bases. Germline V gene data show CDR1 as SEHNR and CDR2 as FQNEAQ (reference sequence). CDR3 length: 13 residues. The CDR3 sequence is CASSTLTGTGYTF. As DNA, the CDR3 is TGTGCCAGCAGCACACTGACAGGGACTGGCTACACCTTC.

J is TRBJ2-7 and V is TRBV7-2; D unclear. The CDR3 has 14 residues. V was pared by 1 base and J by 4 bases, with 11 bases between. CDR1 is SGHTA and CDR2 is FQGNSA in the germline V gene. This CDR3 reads CASSLDGPDYEQYF. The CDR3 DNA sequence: TGTGCCAGCAGCTTAGATGGTCCAGATTACGAGCAGTACTTC.

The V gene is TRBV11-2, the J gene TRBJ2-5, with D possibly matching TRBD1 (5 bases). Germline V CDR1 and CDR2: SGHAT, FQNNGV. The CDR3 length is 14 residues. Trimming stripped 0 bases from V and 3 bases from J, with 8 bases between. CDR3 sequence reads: CASSLDWGKETQYF. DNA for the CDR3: TGTGCCAGCAGCTTAGATTGGGGCAAAGAGACCCAGTACTTC.

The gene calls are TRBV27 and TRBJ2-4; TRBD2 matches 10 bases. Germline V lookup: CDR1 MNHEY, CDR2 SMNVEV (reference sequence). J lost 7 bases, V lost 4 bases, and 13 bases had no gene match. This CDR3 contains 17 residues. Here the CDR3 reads CASSSIAGGPIGNIQYF. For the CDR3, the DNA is TGTGCCAGCAGTTCTATAGCGGGAGGACCCATTGGGAACATTCAGTACTTC.